Listed here are 23 T cell receptor beta chains from one sample, sequenced in a study of T cells in women clearing cervical HPV infection. Profiling relied on immunoSEQ multiplex PCR, and the TCRdb table lists in-frame clones only, not all of them. This sample carries around 39,000 clones, with around 4% going to the ten biggest clones. The sequenced sample was blood buffy coat. Receptors were obtained from a woman between 18 and 69 years old with a cervical HPV16 infection that either progressed to CIN3+ or cleared (not recorded which).

The sequenced part of the CDR3 DNA is TGTGCCAGCAGCCCCGGACAGATCCCCTCACCC. Protein: CASSPGQIPSP. The entire CDR3 protein is CASSPGQIPSPLHF. The chain recombines TRBV13 with TRBJ1-6, with D maybe TRBD1 (6 bases). The read halts 3 residues ahead of the CDR3 end, with the missing end drawn from the germline J gene. The germline gives CDR1 PRHDT, CDR2 FYEKMQ (reference sequence). CDR3 length equals 14 residues. The V and J ends lost 5 bases and 10 bases respectively, with 15 bases between them. Variable domain in full (rest from reference TRBV13 and TRBJ1-6): AAGVIQSPRHLIKEKRETATLKCYPIPRHDTVYWYQQGPGQDPQFLISFYEKMQSDKGSIPDRFSAQQFSDYHSELNMSSLELGDSALYFCASSPGQIPSPLHFGNGTRLTVT.

Turning to this clone: The CDR3 extends 3 residues past the end of the read, so its final part is completed from the germline J gene. Distinct nucleotide sequences in the sample also encode this CDR3. The rearrangement links TRBV30 to TRBJ1-2; a possible D gene is TRBD1 (6 bases). This CDR3 spans 12 amino acids. CDR1 is GTSNPN, CDR2 SVGIG, per germline (reference sequence). CDR3 loop: CAWSVLGAGYTF. CDR3 DNA, as far as it was read: TGTGCCTGGAGCGTACTGGGGGCGGGC.

A remark on this clone: The CDR3 extends 3 residues past the end of the read, so its final part is completed from the germline J gene. The gene calls are TRBV27 and TRBJ2-5; 8 bases agree with TRBD1. The CDR3 is made up of 14 amino acids. The V and J ends lost 4 bases and 6 bases, in that order; junction bases with no gene match: 7. The germline V gene has CDR1 MNHEY and CDR2 SMNVEV (reference sequence). CDR3 in amino acids: CASSSAGGRKTQYF. The DNA read from the CDR3 is TGTGCCAGCAGTTCTGCAGGGGGCAGGAAGACC.

A note on this clone: The observed sequence ends 3 residues before the CDR3 terminus, with the missing tail filled in from the germline J gene. V usage is TRBV29-1 and J usage is TRBJ2-6; a possible D gene is TRBD1 (5 bases). The length of the CDR3 is 14 residues. V dropped 4 bases and J dropped 3 bases, with 10 bases sitting between them. In germline, CDR1 is SQVTM, CDR2 ANQGSEA. The DNA read from the CDR3 is TGCAGCGTTGGGCAGGGTGGTGGGGCCAACGTC. Protein: CSVGQGGGANV. The whole CDR3 sequence is CSVGQGGGANVLTF.

Details on this clone: The CDR3 end lies 3 residues beyond the end of the read and is filled in from the germline J gene. This rearrangement joins TRBV5-6 to TRBJ2-7; 7 nucleotides agree with TRBD1. The CDR3 is made up of 14 amino acids. The J segment lost 2 bases and the V segment lost 0 bases, leaving 2 bases of the junction unmatched. CDR1 and CDR2 from the germline V gene are SGHDT and YYEEEE. The CDR3 spells CASSLEGQTYEQYF. The sequenced part of the CDR3 DNA is TGTGCCAGCAGCTTGGAGGGACAGACCTACGAG. The complete variable domain, with remaining parts taken from reference TRBV5-6 and TRBJ2-7, reads DAGVTQSPTHLIKTRGQQVTLRCSPKSGHDTVSWYQQALGQGPQFIFQYYEEEERQRGNFPDRFSGHQFPNYSSELNVNALLLGDSALYLCASSLEGQTYEQYFGPGTRLTVT.

A word on this clone: The read falls 3 residues short of the CDR3 end, and the missing part is taken from the germline J gene. The chain is built from TRBV23-1 and TRBJ2-6, with a tentative D call TRBD1 (6 bases). TRBV23-1 falls under the ORF class, with uncertain function. There are 18 residues in the CDR3. Trimming took 3 bases from V and 1 from J, leaving 16 bases between them. The covered CDR3 bases are TGCGCCAGCAGTCAGGGAATCGTCACAGGGTCTGGGGCCAACGTC. Its translation: CASSQGIVTGSGANV. The complete CDR3 protein is CASSQGIVTGSGANVLTF.

As regards this clone: The read halts 3 residues ahead of the CDR3 end, with the missing end drawn from the germline J gene. This chain uses TRBV5-1 with TRBJ1-4; 7 bases map to TRBD1. With V trimmed by 0 bases and J by 4 bases, 6 bases remained unmatched. The CDR3 has 16 residues. CDR1 and CDR2 from the germline V gene are SGHRS and YFSETQ. CDR3 DNA (partial): TGCGCCAGCAGCTTGGGGCGGACAGGAGATAATGAAAAA. This codes for CASSLGRTGDNEK. The full CDR3 reads CASSLGRTGDNEKLFF.

The CDR3 protein is CSARADRAHYGYTF. Partial CDR3 DNA: TGCAGTGCTAGAGCTGACAGGGCCCACTATGGC. This chain connects TRBV20-1 to TRBJ1-2; 7 nucleotides align to TRBD1. The read stops 3 residues short of the end of the CDR3; the missing end is completed from the germline J gene. After removal of 1 base from V and 3 bases from J, the junction contained 5 bases not matched to a gene. CDR1 and CDR2 (germline): DFQATT, SNEGSKA (reference sequence). The CDR3 is 14 amino acids.

Regarding this clone: The read ends 3 residues before the CDR3 terminus; that terminus is restored from the germline J gene. This chain connects TRBV7-6 to TRBJ2-7, with TRBD1 matching 8 bases. This CDR3 is built from 14 residues. J was trimmed by 1 base and V by 6 bases; bases with no gene match: 5. Germline CDR1 SGHVS, CDR2 FNYEAQ. CDR3 bases read: TGTGCCAGCAGACCCGGACAGGGTTCCTACGAG. Its protein is CASRPGQGSYE. The whole CDR3 protein is CASRPGQGSYEQYF.

With regard to this clone: The CDR3 is cut off 3 residues early in the read; its end comes from the germline J gene. The V call is TRBV9, the J call TRBJ1-4; D is possibly TRBD1 (6 bases). Trimming cost V 0 bases and J 7 bases, with 13 bases left between them. The CDR3 has 15 residues. From germline, CDR1 is SGDLS and CDR2 YYNGEE. CDR3 bases read: TGTGCCAGCAGCGTAGGGCAGGGGATGAGTGAAAAA. Translation: CASSVGQGMSEK. The CDR3 reads in full as CASSVGQGMSEKLFF.

As concerns this clone: Read data end 3 residues before the CDR3 end; the end is taken from the germline J gene. The chain combines TRBV19 with TRBJ1-1; D remains unclear. CDR1 is LNHDA and CDR2 is SQIVND in the germline V gene (reference sequence). Trimming stripped 3 bases from V and 0 bases from J, with 8 bases between. This CDR3 comprises 14 residues. The CDR3 loop is CASSMSRMNTEAFF. The sequenced part of the CDR3 DNA is TGTGCCAGTAGTATGTCGCGGATGAACACTGAA.

As to this clone: Sequencing ends 3 residues short of the CDR3 end; the germline J gene provides the rest. The chain uses TRBV19 and TRBJ2-3; a weak D match, TRBD1 (5 bases). The V gene's germline CDR1 is LNHDA and CDR2 SQIVND (reference sequence). The CDR3 is made up of 12 amino acids. Between the trimmed V and J ends, which lost 8 bases and 5 bases, there was a span of 11 bases. CDR3 DNA (partial): TGTGCCAGTCGGCAGGGCGGAGATACG. Its translation: CASRQGGDT. The CDR3 in its entirety is CASRQGGDTQYF.

Concerning this clone: The CDR3 end lies 3 residues beyond the end of the read and is filled in from the germline J gene. The chain employs TRBV28 and TRBJ1-2, with D perhaps matching TRBD1 (6 bases). Trimming left V 2 bases short and J 4 bases short, with 17 bases between. Germline V gives CDR1 MDHEN, CDR2 SYDVKM. The CDR3 is made up of 16 amino acids. CDR3 sequence: CASSLGGAQGRYGYTF. The sequenced CDR3 bases are TGTGCCAGCAGTTTAGGGGGGGCACAGGGACGCTATGGC.

CDR3 loop: CASSVNGGGGGTQYF. The CDR3 DNA, read in part, is TGTGCCAGCAGCGTTAACGGTGGAGGGGGGGGGACC. The V call is TRBV7-3, the J call TRBJ2-5; D possibly corresponds to TRBD2 (7 bases). The read stops 3 residues short of the end of the CDR3; the missing end is completed from the germline J gene. From germline, CDR1 is SGHTA and CDR2 FQGTGA. There are 15 residues in the CDR3. Between the trimmed V and J ends, which lost 5 bases and 7 bases, there was a span of 20 bases. Together with reference TRBV7-3 and TRBJ2-5, the CDR3 gives the full variable domain: GAGVSQTPSNKVTEKGKYVELRCDPISGHTALYWYRQSLGQGPEFLIYFQGTGAADDSGLPNDRFFAVRPEGSVSTLKIQRTERGDSAVYLCASSVNGGGGGTQYFGPGTRLLVL.

About this clone itself: The sequence runs out 3 residues before the end of the CDR3; the remainder is reconstructed from the germline J gene. The chain links TRBV11-2 to TRBJ1-2, with D perhaps matching TRBD1 (5 bases). The CDR3 is made up of 15 amino acids. Per germline, CDR1 SGHAT and CDR2 FQNNGV. This chain's CDR3 is CASSSSLRGTDTYTF. The DNA read from the CDR3 is TGTGCCAGCAGCTCCTCCTTAAGGGGCACAGATACG. Using reference TRBV11-2 and TRBJ1-2 for the parts outside the CDR3, the full variable domain is EAGVAQSPRYKIIEKRQSVAFWCNPISGHATLYWYQQILGQGPKLLIQFQNNGVVDDSQLPKDRFSAERLKGVDSTLKIQPAKLEDSAVYLCASSSSLRGTDTYTFGSGTRLTVV.

Comments on this clone: An end of the junction differs from the germline gene, which may be a read error. The read ends 3 residues early relative to the CDR3; the germline J gene fills the gap. V and J are TRBV4-2 and TRBJ2-1; 7 bases agree with TRBD1. Germline assignment: CDR1 LGHNA and CDR2 YNFKEQ. The CDR3 is 14 residues long. The CDR3 loop is CASSQLGQYNEQFF. Incomplete CDR3 DNA: TGCGCCAGCAGCCAACTGGGACAGTACAATGAG.

As to this clone: Sequencing ends 3 residues short of the CDR3 end; the germline J gene provides the rest. V usage is TRBV2 and J usage is TRBJ2-2; 11 nucleotides match TRBD2. The CDR3 contains 17 residues. The V gene end was trimmed by 4 bases and the J gene end by 2 bases; junction bases not matched to a gene: 6. Germline CDR1 and CDR2: SNHLY and FYNNEI. The CDR3 reads CASSGGLAVLNTGELFF. CDR3 DNA (partial): TGTGCCAGCAGTGGGGGACTAGCGGTATTAAACACCGGGGAG.

About this clone: The read stops 3 residues short of the end of the CDR3; the missing end is completed from the germline J gene. The rearrangement links TRBV7-3 to TRBJ2-2; the match to TRBD2 covers 10 bases. J was trimmed by 0 bases and V by 1 base; bases with no gene match: 11. The V gene's germline CDR1 is SGHTA and CDR2 FQGTGA. This CDR3 has 20 residues. The CDR3 bases that were read are TGTGCCAGCAGCTTAAGGCGCCCCGGGACTAGCGTTGCGAACACCGGGGAG. Translation gives CASSLRRPGTSVANTGE. The entire CDR3 protein reads CASSLRRPGTSVANTGELFF.

With regard to this clone: Read coverage stops 3 residues before the CDR3 terminus; the germline J gene supplies the remainder. J is TRBJ2-1 and V is TRBV6-2 or TRBV6-3; D is perhaps TRBD1 (8 bases). Germline V CDR1 and CDR2: MNHEY, SVGEGT. The length of the CDR3 is 14 residues. Trimming left V 2 bases short and J 9 bases short, with 14 bases between. The CDR3 is CASSYGHRGGEQFF. The CDR3 bases that were read are TGTGCCAGCAGTTACGGTCACAGGGGGGGTGAG.

About this clone itself: Read sequence stops 3 residues before the CDR3 end, and the germline J gene provides the missing end. The V gene is TRBV28, the J gene TRBJ2-7, with TRBD2 matching 8 bases. The germline V gene encodes CDR1 MDHEN and CDR2 SYDVKM. Trimming took 2 bases from V and 5 from J; bases not matched to a gene: 8. The CDR3 length is 15 residues. The part of the CDR3 DNA that was read is TGTGCCAGCAGTTTACTAGCGGGCTTTTTGAACGAG. This encodes CASSLLAGFLNE. The complete CDR3 sequence is CASSLLAGFLNEQYF. Together with reference TRBV28 and TRBJ2-7, the CDR3 gives the full variable domain: DVKVTQSSRYLVKRTGEKVFLECVQDMDHENMFWYRQDPGLGLRLIYFSYDVKMKEKGDIPEGYSVSREKKERFSLILESASTNQTSMYLCASSLLAGFLNEQYFGPGTRLTVT.

Regarding this clone: The read ends 3 residues before the CDR3 terminus; that terminus is restored from the germline J gene. The gene calls are TRBV7-8 and TRBJ2-7; weak D call: TRBD1 (5 bases). Between the trimmed V and J ends, which lost 5 bases and 3 bases, there was a span of 11 bases. Per germline, CDR1 SGHVS and CDR2 FQNEAQ. This CDR3 has 13 residues. This chain's CDR3 is CASSPQVGYEQYF. CDR3 DNA, as far as it was read: TGTGCCAGCAGCCCACAGGTCGGCTACGAG.

A remark on this clone: The read stops 3 residues short of the end of the CDR3; the missing end is completed from the germline J gene. The chain couples TRBV19 to TRBJ2-7; D possibly corresponds to TRBD1 (6 bases). CDR3 size: 17 residues. V lost 0 bases to trimming and J lost 2 bases, with 17 bases between them. Germline V lookup: CDR1 LNHDA, CDR2 SQIVND (reference sequence). The covered CDR3 bases are TGTGCCAGTAGTATAGATCCCCGGACAGTTGACCCCTACGAG. Translating gives CASSIDPRTVDPYE. The whole CDR3 region reads CASSIDPRTVDPYEQYF. The variable domain in full, with the rest retrieved from reference TRBV19 and TRBJ2-7, is DGGITQSPKYLFRKEGQNVTLSCEQNLNHDAMYWYRQDPGQGLRLIYYSQIVNDFQKGDIAEGYSVSREKKESFPLTVTSAQKNPTAFYLCASSIDPRTVDPYEQYFGPGTRLTVT.

A note on this clone: The DNA ends 3 residues before the CDR3 does, and the rest of the CDR3 is filled in from the germline J gene. The J gene is TRBJ1-5, the V gene TRBV2, with 8 nucleotides matching TRBD1. This CDR3 comprises 14 residues. Germline V gene lookup returns CDR1 SNHLY and CDR2 FYNNEI. J was trimmed by 7 bases and V by 5 bases; bases with no gene match: 7. CDR3 sequence: CASSSDRGKQPQHF. The CDR3 DNA, read in part, is TGTGCCAGCAGTTCCGACAGGGGAAAACAGCCC. Complete variable domain (other parts from reference TRBV2 and TRBJ1-5): EPEVTQTPSHQVTQMGQEVILRCVPISNHLYFYWYRQILGQKVEFLVSFYNNEISEKSEIFDDQFSVERPDGSNFTLKIRSTKLEDSAMYFCASSSDRGKQPQHFGDGTRLSIL.